The rows below give T cell receptor beta chains drawn from one sample of a study of human T cells and chemical hapten exposure. TCRdb re-analysed the RACE reads in MiXCR, keeping a single row per CDR3 protein. The profile shows about 46,000 distinct CDR3 sequences, around 4.1% of them singletons. Sequenced material: whole blood. The receptors originated from a female donor in good health. Some clones in this sample may be carry-over from other donors' samples. Both conserved end residues are part of each CDR3. Fields, in order: V gene, D gene, clone size, J gene, CDR3 protein, CDR3 DNA. The D gene is left open where the match is weak. Clone size appears in some rows only: once, few, many, or a class for an expanded clone.

v_call: TRBV20-1; d_call: .; clone_size: many; j_call: TRBJ1-1; cdr3_aa: CSARRGAGINEAFF; cdr3_nt: TGCAGTGCTAGAAGGGGCGCCGGGATCAATGAAGCTTTCTTT
v_call: TRBV29-1; d_call: TRBD1; clone_size: many; j_call: TRBJ1-1; cdr3_aa: CSVESTGGVTEAFF; cdr3_nt: TGCAGCGTTGAGTCGACAGGGGGGGTCACTGAAGCTTTCTTT
v_call: TRBV6-6; d_call: .; clone_size: many; j_call: TRBJ2-1; cdr3_aa: CASRKGDEQFF; cdr3_nt: TGTGCCAGCAGGAAAGGGGATGAGCAGTTCTTC
v_call: TRBV4-3; d_call: TRBD1; clone_size: .; j_call: TRBJ1-6; cdr3_aa: CASSQDGTVNNSPLHF; cdr3_nt: TGCGCCAGCAGCCAAGATGGGACAGTAAATAATTCACCCCTCCACTTT
v_call: TRBV3-1; d_call: .; clone_size: many; j_call: TRBJ2-2; cdr3_aa: CASSRRRGGVDTGELFF; cdr3_nt: TGTGCCAGCAGCCGGCGCCGGGGCGGGGTCGACACCGGGGAGCTGTTTTTT
v_call: TRBV12-3/TRBV12-4; d_call: .; clone_size: many; j_call: TRBJ1-2; cdr3_aa: CASSQENYGYTF; cdr3_nt: TGTGCCAGCAGTCAGGAAAACTATGGCTACACCTTC
v_call: TRBV6-6; d_call: TRBD1; clone_size: many; j_call: TRBJ1-5; cdr3_aa: CASRLTGQGGNQPQHF; cdr3_nt: TGTGCCAGCAGACTTACCGGTCAGGGGGGCAATCAGCCCCAGCATTTT
v_call: TRBV5-1; d_call: TRBD1; clone_size: few; j_call: TRBJ1-1; cdr3_aa: CASSTGTGGTEAFF; cdr3_nt: TGCGCCAGCAGTACAGGAACAGGGGGAACTGAAGCTTTCTTT
v_call: TRBV20-1; d_call: .; clone_size: few; j_call: TRBJ1-1; cdr3_aa: CSAHVLGRGGNTEAFF; cdr3_nt: TGCAGTGCCCATGTCCTCGGACGGGGGGGAAACACTGAAGCTTTCTTT
v_call: TRBV29-1; d_call: .; clone_size: many; j_call: TRBJ1-1; cdr3_aa: CSASGSYTEAFF; cdr3_nt: TGCAGCGCCTCAGGCAGTTACACTGAAGCTTTCTTT
v_call: TRBV5-1; d_call: .; clone_size: many; j_call: TRBJ2-7; cdr3_aa: CASSLDPGAYEQYF; cdr3_nt: TGCGCCAGCAGCTTAGACCCGGGGGCCTACGAGCAGTACTTC
v_call: TRBV29-1; d_call: .; clone_size: many; j_call: TRBJ1-2; cdr3_aa: CSVEETHGYGYTF; cdr3_nt: TGCAGCGTTGAGGAGACCCATGGCTATGGCTACACCTTC
v_call: TRBV14; d_call: .; clone_size: many; j_call: TRBJ1-1; cdr3_aa: CASSLTLGEYTEAFF; cdr3_nt: TGTGCCAGCAGCCTCACGCTCGGCGAGTACACTGAAGCTTTCTTT